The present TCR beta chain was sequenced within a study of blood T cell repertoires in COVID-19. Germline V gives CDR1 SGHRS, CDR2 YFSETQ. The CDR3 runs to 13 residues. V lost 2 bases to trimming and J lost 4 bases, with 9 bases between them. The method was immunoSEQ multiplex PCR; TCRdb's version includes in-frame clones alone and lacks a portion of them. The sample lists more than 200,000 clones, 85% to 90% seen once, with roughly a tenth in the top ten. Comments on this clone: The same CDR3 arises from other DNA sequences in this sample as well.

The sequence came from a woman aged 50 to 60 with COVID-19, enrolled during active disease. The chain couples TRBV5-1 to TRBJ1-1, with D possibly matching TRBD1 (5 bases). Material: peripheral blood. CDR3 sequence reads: CASSLTGGTEAFF. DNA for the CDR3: TGCGCCAGCAGCTTAACGGGGGGCACTGAAGCTTTCTTT.